A single sample is the source of the 31 T cell receptor beta chains below, sequenced in a study of early T cells in non-severe SARS-CoV-2 infection. TCRdb fed the 5' RACE reads into MiXCR, producing one record per CDR3 protein. Of about 77,000 distinct CDR3 sequences listed, about 16% are singletons. The sample taken for sequencing was whole blood. These receptors all come from an adult who was a healthcare worker with PCR-confirmed SARS-CoV-2 infection or an uninfected control (not recorded which).

This chain uses TRBV30 with TRBJ2-1; no definite D call. V was pared by 0 bases and J by 2 bases, with 14 bases between. The CDR3 runs 16 residues. From germline, CDR1 is GTSNPN and CDR2 SVGIG (reference sequence). The CDR3 bases are TGTGCCTGGAGTGTAGGTATTAGTATAACCTACAATGAGCAGTTCTTC. Residues: CAWSVGISITYNEQFF.

The chain has TRBV9 and TRBJ1-1; D remains ambiguous. In germline, CDR1 is SGDLS, CDR2 YYNGEE. Between the trimmed V and J ends, which lost 0 bases and 11 bases, there was a span of 14 bases. CDR3 size: 13 residues. CDR3 bases: TGTGCCAGCAGCGTAGAGGGCCGGGGTGCCGCTTTCTTT. Translation gives CASSVEGRGAAFF.

This clonotype was seen only a few times. This rearrangement joins TRBV7-9 to TRBJ2-5, with TRBD2 as a possible D gene (5 bases). V lost 3 bases, J lost 7 bases, and 21 bases lay in between. The CDR3 contains 16 residues. Looked up from germline, CDR1 is SEHNR and CDR2 is FQNEAQ (reference sequence). The CDR3 region is CASSFAAQALGWTQYF. The CDR3 nucleotides are TGTGCCAGCAGCTTTGCGGCCCAAGCACTAGGGTGGACCCAGTACTTC.

The V gene is TRBV29-1, the J gene TRBJ1-3, with 7 nucleotides matching TRBD1. The CDR3 loop spans 12 amino acids. Germline loops: CDR1 SQVTM, CDR2 ANQGSEA. V gave up 7 bases and J gave up 8 bases; unmatched junction bases: 8. The CDR3 nucleotides are TGCAGCGCCCAGGGACAGAAGGACACCATATATTTT. Translation gives CSAQGQKDTIYF. Filled out from reference TRBV29-1 and TRBJ1-3, the complete variable domain reads SAVISQKPSRDICQRGTSLTIQCQVDSQVTMMFWYRQQPGQSLTLIATANQGSEATYESGFVIDKFPISRPNLTFSTLTVSNMSPEDSSIYLCSAQGQKDTIYFGEGSWLTVV.

The chain is built from TRBV5-8 and TRBJ2-3; TRBD1 matches 9 bases. CDR1 and CDR2 from the germline V gene are SGHTS and YDEGEE. V lost 2 bases to trimming and J lost 5 bases; unmatched junction nucleotides: 3. There are 14 residues in the CDR3. The DNA of the CDR3 is TGTGCCAGCAGCTTCCGGACAGGGGAAGATACGCAGTATTTT. It translates to CASSFRTGEDTQYF.

In its sample, this clonotype was seen a few times. The chain uses TRBV12-3 or TRBV12-4 and TRBJ2-2, with 7 positions matching TRBD2. CDR3 size: 18 residues. The V gene end was trimmed by 1 base and the J gene end by 5 bases; junction bases not matched to a gene: 13. The CDR3 spells CASSLVGLLSAGTGELFF. The CDR3 nucleotides read TGTGCCAGCAGTTTAGTAGGGCTCCTCTCAGCGGGAACCGGGGAGCTGTTTTTT.

This clonotype was counted a few times. The rearrangement links TRBV27 to TRBJ2-3; D is possibly TRBD2 (6 bases). Germline CDR1 and CDR2: MNHEY and SMNVEV (reference sequence). This CDR3 has 16 residues. Trimming removed 7 bases at V and 1 base at J, with 18 bases between. Written as DNA, the CDR3 is TGTGCCAGCAACCCCACCGGGAGTGGAGGCACAGATACGCAGTATTTT. It specifies CASNPTGSGGTDTQYF.

This clonotype was observed a few times. This chain links TRBV2 with TRBJ1-1; D gene unclear. V lost 6 bases and J 5 bases, leaving 16 bases between the germline ends. CDR3 length: 14 residues. The germline CDR1 and CDR2 sequences are SNHLY and FYNNEI. As DNA, the CDR3 is TGTGCCAGCAGGAATACTATGGGTGGAACTGAAGCTTTCTTT. Amino acids: CASRNTMGGTEAFF.

This clonotype was counted a few times. This sequence joins TRBV7-2 and TRBJ2-6; the D is unclear. V dropped 1 base and J dropped 0 bases, with 1 base sitting between them. This CDR3 has 14 amino acids. Germline assignment: CDR1 SGHTA and CDR2 FQGNSA. CDR3 nucleotides: TGTGCCAGCAGCTTAGGCTCTGGGGCCAACGTCCTGACTTTC. It specifies CASSLGSGANVLTF. Looking up the rest from reference TRBV7-2 and TRBJ2-6 gives the full variable domain: GAGVSQSPSNKVTEKGKDVELRCDPISGHTALYWYRQSLGQGLEFLIYFQGNSAPDKSGLPSDRFSAERTGGSVSTLTIQRTQQEDSAVYLCASSLGSGANVLTFGAGSRLTVL.

Only a few counts were recorded for this clonotype. This chain connects TRBV27 to TRBJ2-1; 15 bases fit TRBD2. This CDR3 contains 16 residues. J gave up 6 bases and V 0 bases, and 0 bases lay outside the gene matches. Germline V lookup: CDR1 MNHEY, CDR2 SMNVEV (reference sequence). CDR3 DNA: TGTGCCAGCAGTTTATCGGGACTAGCGGGAGGCAATGAGCAGTTCTTC. This gives the protein CASSLSGLAGGNEQFF.

This clonotype has a handful of counts. This CDR3 reads CASSLVGPQPQHF. The CDR3 bases are TGTGCCAGCAGCTTAGTGGGCCCGCAGCCCCAGCATTTT. This chain joins TRBV7-2 and TRBJ1-5, with D hard to call. The CDR3 contains 13 residues. The V end lost 1 base, the J end lost 7 bases, and 8 bases lay between the germline ends. The V gene's germline CDR1 is SGHTA and CDR2 FQGNSA.

The rearrangement links TRBV5-1 to TRBJ2-1, with TRBD2 matching over 7 bases. V was pared by 3 bases and J by 7 bases, with 4 bases of the junction left unmatched. The CDR3 contains 13 residues. CDR1 and CDR2 (germline): SGHRS, YFSETQ. CDR3: CASSWGLSNEQFF. The CDR3 DNA reads TGCGCCAGCAGCTGGGGACTATCAAATGAGCAGTTCTTC.

This clonotype has just a few counts. The chain has TRBV7-9 and TRBJ2-2; D gene ambiguous. The CDR3 totals 14 residues. V dropped 7 bases and J dropped 2 bases, with 11 bases sitting between them. Germline V gives CDR1 SEHNR, CDR2 FQNEAQ (reference sequence). CDR3 in amino acids: CASTAQRNTGELFF. The CDR3 coding sequence is TGTGCCAGCACCGCCCAAAGAAACACCGGGGAGCTGTTTTTT. Using reference TRBV7-9 and TRBJ2-2 for the parts outside the CDR3, the full variable domain is DTGVSQNPRHKITKRGQNVTFRCDPISEHNRLYWYRQTLGQGPEFLTYFQNEAQLEKSRLLSDRFSAERPKGSFSTLEIQRTEQGDSAMYLCASTAQRNTGELFFGEGSRLTVL.

This clonotype was detected many times. The chain links TRBV27 to TRBJ2-3; 10 bases line up with TRBD2. CDR3 size: 15 residues. Unmatched junction bases numbered 5, after V lost 4 bases and J lost 4 bases. The germline gives CDR1 MNHEY, CDR2 SMNVEV (reference sequence). Written as DNA, the CDR3 is TGTGCCAGCAGTTCTCCTAGCGGGAGCTCAGATACGCAGTATTTT. Protein: CASSSPSGSSDTQYF.

This clonotype showed up just a few times. The gene calls are TRBV14 and TRBJ2-7; no clear D. This CDR3 is built from 13 residues. The V gene's germline CDR1 is SGHDN and CDR2 FVKESK. V was shortened by 1 base and J by 3 bases, with 7 bases between the two germline ends. The chain's CDR3 is CASSQGVVYEQYF. The DNA of the CDR3 is TGTGCCAGCAGCCAAGGTGTGGTCTACGAGCAGTACTTC.

This clonotype was observed a few times. V gene TRBV5-1 combines with J gene TRBJ1-1; TRBD1 aligns across 7 bases. After removal of 2 bases from V and 4 bases from J, the junction contained 8 bases not matched to a gene. Germline V lookup: CDR1 SGHRS, CDR2 YFSETQ. This CDR3 has 15 amino acids. The chain's CDR3 is CASSLAGGKGTEAFF. The CDR3 coding sequence is TGCGCCAGCAGCTTAGCAGGGGGTAAGGGCACTGAAGCTTTCTTT.

This clonotype was seen a few times. The chain combines TRBV5-1 with TRBJ2-3; D perhaps matches TRBD2 (6 bases). The V end lost 6 bases, the J end lost 0 bases, and 8 bases lay between the germline ends. This CDR3 is built from 13 residues. The V gene's germline CDR1 is SGHRS and CDR2 YFSETQ. The CDR3 loop reads CASMRGSTDTQYF. The CDR3 DNA reads as TGCGCCAGCATGCGGGGTAGCACAGATACGCAGTATTTT.

Only a few counts were recorded for this clonotype. The chain joins TRBV13 to TRBJ1-2; a possible D gene is TRBD1 (5 bases). The germline V gene has CDR1 PRHDT and CDR2 FYEKMQ (reference sequence). The CDR3 sequence is 15 residues long. Trimming took off 3 bases at V and 3 bases at J, with 14 bases between the two ends. The CDR3, as DNA: TGTGCCAGCAGCTTCCAGGGACCTGGAGACTATGGCTACACCTTC. Its protein product is CASSFQGPGDYGYTF.

V and J are TRBV14 and TRBJ2-1; 14 nucleotides align to TRBD2. CDR3 length: 22 amino acids. Losses at the gene ends were 3 bases for V and 0 bases for J; bases not matched to a gene: 16. Germline loops: CDR1 SGHDN, CDR2 FVKESK. The CDR3 loop reads CASSQSGTSGSRGMSSYNEQFF. The CDR3 DNA sequence: TGTGCCAGCAGCCAGTCCGGGACTAGCGGGAGCCGGGGTATGAGCTCCTACAATGAGCAGTTCTTC.

The chain uses TRBV7-3 and TRBJ2-1; 9 bases map to TRBD2. The CDR3 runs to 16 residues. J was trimmed by 8 bases and V by 4 bases; bases with no gene match: 12. Germline V gene sequence: CDR1 SGHTA, CDR2 FQGTGA. CDR3 sequence: CASSSVSAGGGYEQFF. The CDR3 bases are TGTGCCAGCAGCTCCGTGTCCGCGGGAGGGGGCTATGAGCAGTTCTTC.

The rearrangement joins TRBV5-1 to TRBJ1-1; tentative D call: TRBD1 (5 bases). This CDR3 has 15 residues. Trimming took 0 bases from V and 1 from J, leaving 10 bases between them. CDR1 and CDR2 (germline): SGHRS, YFSETQ. The CDR3 DNA reads as TGCGCCAGCAGCTTGGAGGCAGGGAAGAACACTGAAGCTTTCTTT. The encoded protein is CASSLEAGKNTEAFF.

V gene TRBV28 combines with J gene TRBJ2-7; perhaps D is TRBD1 or TRBD2 (6 bases each). CDR1 is MDHEN, CDR2 SYDVKM, per germline. With 1 base removed from V and 1 base from J, the gap between germline ends came to 11 bases. The CDR3 is 15 residues long. The CDR3 protein is CASSLSGASSYEQYF. The CDR3 region has the DNA TGTGCCAGCAGTTTATCGGGGGCTTCATCCTACGAGCAGTACTTC. The variable domain in full, with the rest retrieved from reference TRBV28 and TRBJ2-7, is DVKVTQSSRYLVKRTGEKVFLECVQDMDHENMFWYRQDPGLGLRLIYFSYDVKMKEKGDIPEGYSVSREKKERFSLILESASTNQTSMYLCASSLSGASSYEQYFGPGTRLTVT.

This sequence joins TRBV6-5 and TRBJ2-5, with D perhaps TRBD1 (7 bases). This CDR3 has 13 amino acids. V lost 6 bases and J 4 bases, leaving 12 bases between the germline ends. Germline CDR1 is MNHEY and CDR2 is SVGAGI. CDR3 loop: CASSPRGVETQYF. In nucleotides, the CDR3 is TGTGCCAGCAGCCCCAGGGGGGTAGAGACCCAGTACTTC.

This clonotype has more than one count but fewer than ten. The rearrangement uses TRBV30 and TRBJ1-4; D is ambiguous. Trimming shortened V by 0 bases and J by 0 bases, and 5 bases separated the two germline ends. The CDR3 runs to 14 residues. Germline V gene data show CDR1 as GTSNPN and CDR2 as SVGIG (reference sequence). CDR3 in DNA: TGTGCCTGGAGTGTGGGATCAACTAATGAAAAACTGTTTTTT. The encoded protein is CAWSVGSTNEKLFF.

This chain uses TRBV5-5 with TRBJ2-1; 8 nucleotides align to TRBD1. Per the germline V gene, CDR1 is SGHKS and CDR2 is YYEKEE (reference sequence). This CDR3 is built from 15 residues. V was pared by 5 bases and J by 1 base, with 5 bases of the junction left unmatched. CDR3 sequence reads: CASRGGQASYNEQFF. CDR3 in DNA: TGTGCCAGCAGAGGGGGACAGGCTTCCTACAATGAGCAGTTCTTC.

The chain recombines TRBV5-6 with TRBJ2-7, with D tentatively TRBD1 (5 bases). The V gene lost 4 bases and the J gene lost 5 bases, with 16 bases spanning the gap. The CDR3 length is 14 residues. Germline V gene data show CDR1 as SGHDT and CDR2 as YYEEEE. DNA for the CDR3: TGTGCCAGCAGCCGCAGGACAATCAGCGACGAGCAGTACTTC. Translating gives CASSRRTISDEQYF.

This sequence joins TRBV11-2 and TRBJ1-1; D gene uncertain. The CDR3 has 16 amino acids. Between the trimmed V and J ends, which lost 2 bases and 2 bases, there was a span of 15 bases. Germline loops: CDR1 SGHAT, CDR2 FQNNGV. The CDR3: CASSLSPGRINTEAFF. The CDR3 bases are TGTGCCAGCAGCTTATCCCCCGGGAGAATCAACACTGAAGCTTTCTTT.

The sample holds a few counts of this clonotype. V is TRBV11-3 and J is TRBJ1-1; D gene uncertain. The CDR3 totals 14 residues. The V and J ends lost 0 bases and 2 bases respectively, with 7 bases between them. Germline loops: CDR1 SGHNT, CDR2 YENEEA. The CDR3 sequence: CASSLDPINTEAFF. The CDR3 DNA is TGTGCCAGCAGCTTAGACCCCATAAACACTGAAGCTTTCTTT.

This chain uses TRBV4-1 with TRBJ2-7; no definite D call. Looked up from germline, CDR1 is MGHRA and CDR2 is YSYEKL. This CDR3 contains 16 residues. Trimming took off 0 bases at V and 2 bases at J, with 14 bases between the two ends. The CDR3 nucleotides read TGCGCCAGCAGCCAAGATACCCTCTTAATTACCTACGAGCAGTACTTC. As protein: CASSQDTLLITYEQYF.

V is TRBV6-5 and J is TRBJ2-1; no clear D. This CDR3 region has 14 residues. Germline V lookup: CDR1 MNHEY, CDR2 SVGAGI. Trimming left V 2 bases short and J 6 bases short, with 11 bases between. The CDR3 DNA follows: TGTGCCAGCAGTTACCAACCACTCCTCAATGAGCAGTTCTTC. It specifies CASSYQPLLNEQFF.

V is TRBV20-1 and J is TRBJ2-1; D remains unclear. The CDR3 runs to 15 residues. Germline loops: CDR1 DFQATT, CDR2 SNEGSKA (reference sequence). V shed 3 bases and J shed 4 bases, with 16 bases lying between them. Written as DNA, the CDR3 is TGCAGTGCTAGGGAAGCAGCTACGACTTACAATGAGCAGTTCTTC. Translated, it gives CSAREAATTYNEQFF.